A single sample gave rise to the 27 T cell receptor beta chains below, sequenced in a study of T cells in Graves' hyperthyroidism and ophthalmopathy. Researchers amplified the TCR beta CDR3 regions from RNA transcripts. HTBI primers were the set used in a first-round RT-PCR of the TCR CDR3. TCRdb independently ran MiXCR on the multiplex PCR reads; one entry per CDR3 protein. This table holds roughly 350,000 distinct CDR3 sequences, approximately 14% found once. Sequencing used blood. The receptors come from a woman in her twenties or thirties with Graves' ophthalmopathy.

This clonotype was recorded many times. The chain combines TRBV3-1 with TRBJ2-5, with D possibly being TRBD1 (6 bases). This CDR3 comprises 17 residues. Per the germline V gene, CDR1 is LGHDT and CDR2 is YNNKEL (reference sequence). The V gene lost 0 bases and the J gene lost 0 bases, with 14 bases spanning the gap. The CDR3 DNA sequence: TGTGCCAGCAGCCAAGATAGAGGGGGACGGTACCAAGAGACCCAGTACTTC. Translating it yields CASSQDRGGRYQETQYF.

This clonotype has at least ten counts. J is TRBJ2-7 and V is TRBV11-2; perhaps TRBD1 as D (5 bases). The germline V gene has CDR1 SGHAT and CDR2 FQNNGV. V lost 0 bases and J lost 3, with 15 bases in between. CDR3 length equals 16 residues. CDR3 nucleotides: TGTGCCAGCAGCTTAGACGGGCGGCAGGGCTTCTACGAGCAGTACTTC. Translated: CASSLDGRQGFYEQYF.

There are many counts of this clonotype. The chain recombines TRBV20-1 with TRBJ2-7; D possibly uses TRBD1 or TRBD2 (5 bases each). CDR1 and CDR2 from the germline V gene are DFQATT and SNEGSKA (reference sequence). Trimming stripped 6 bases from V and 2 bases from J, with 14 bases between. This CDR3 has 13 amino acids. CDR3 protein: CSAVWGNTYEQYF. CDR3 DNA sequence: TGCAGTGCCGTTTGGGGGAATACCTACGAGCAGTACTTC.

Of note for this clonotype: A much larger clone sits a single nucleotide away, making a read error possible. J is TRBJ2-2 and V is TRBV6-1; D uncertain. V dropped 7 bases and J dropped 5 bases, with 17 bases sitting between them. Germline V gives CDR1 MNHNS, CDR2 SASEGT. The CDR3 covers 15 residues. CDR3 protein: CASILDKGWTGELFF. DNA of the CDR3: TGTGCCAGCATCCTCGACAAGGGCTGGACCGGGGAGCTGTTTTTT.

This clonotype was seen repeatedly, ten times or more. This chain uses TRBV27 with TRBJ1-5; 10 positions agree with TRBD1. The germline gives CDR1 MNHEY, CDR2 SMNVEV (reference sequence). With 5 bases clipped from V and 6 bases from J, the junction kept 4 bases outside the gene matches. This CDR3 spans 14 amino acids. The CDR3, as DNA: TGTGCCAGCAGTCCGGGACAGGGGTTTCAGCCCCAGCATTTT. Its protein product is CASSPGQGFQPQHF.

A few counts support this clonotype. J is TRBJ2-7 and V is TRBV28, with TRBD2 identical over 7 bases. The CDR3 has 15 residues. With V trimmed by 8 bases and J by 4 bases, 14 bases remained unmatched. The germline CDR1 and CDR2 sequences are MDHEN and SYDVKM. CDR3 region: CASGAGRGLLYEQYF. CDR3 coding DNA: TGTGCCAGCGGGGCAGGGAGGGGACTTCTATACGAGCAGTACTTC. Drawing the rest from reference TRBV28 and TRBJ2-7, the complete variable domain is DVKVTQSSRYLVKRTGEKVFLECVQDMDHENMFWYRQDPGLGLRLIYFSYDVKMKEKGDIPEGYSVSREKKERFSLILESASTNQTSMYLCASGAGRGLLYEQYFGPGTRLTVT.

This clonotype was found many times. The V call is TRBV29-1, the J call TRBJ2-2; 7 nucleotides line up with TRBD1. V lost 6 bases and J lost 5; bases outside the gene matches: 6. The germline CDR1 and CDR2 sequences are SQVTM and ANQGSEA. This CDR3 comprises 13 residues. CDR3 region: CSVGMTGTGELFF. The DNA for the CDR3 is TGCAGCGTCGGTATGACAGGGACCGGGGAGCTGTTTTTT.

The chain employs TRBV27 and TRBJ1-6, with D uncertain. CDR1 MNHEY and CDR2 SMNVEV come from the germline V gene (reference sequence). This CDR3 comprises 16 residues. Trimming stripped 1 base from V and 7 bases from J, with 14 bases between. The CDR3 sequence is CASSLYSTVGNSPLHF. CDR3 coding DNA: TGTGCCAGCAGTTTATACTCAACAGTGGGGAATTCACCCCTCCACTTT.

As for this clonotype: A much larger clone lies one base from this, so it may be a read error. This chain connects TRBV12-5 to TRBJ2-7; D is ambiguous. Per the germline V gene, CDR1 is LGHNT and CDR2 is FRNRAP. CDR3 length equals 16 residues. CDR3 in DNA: TGTGCTAGTGGTTTTATAATGACATTCTCCTCCCACGAGCAGTACTTC. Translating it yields CASGFIMTFSSHEQYF.

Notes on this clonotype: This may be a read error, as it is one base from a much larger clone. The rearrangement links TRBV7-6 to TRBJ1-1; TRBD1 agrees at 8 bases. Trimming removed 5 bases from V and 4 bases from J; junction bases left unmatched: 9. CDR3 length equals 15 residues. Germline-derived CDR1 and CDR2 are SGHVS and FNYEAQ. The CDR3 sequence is CASSLHFQGATEAFF. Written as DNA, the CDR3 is TGTGCCAGCAGCCTACATTTTCAGGGGGCCACTGAAGCTTTCTTT.

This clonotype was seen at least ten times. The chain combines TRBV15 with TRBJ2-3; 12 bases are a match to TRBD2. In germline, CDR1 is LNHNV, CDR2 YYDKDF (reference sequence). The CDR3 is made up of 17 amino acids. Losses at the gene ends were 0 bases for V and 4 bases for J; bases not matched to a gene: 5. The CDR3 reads CATSRDILAGGADTQYF. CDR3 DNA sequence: TGTGCCACCAGCAGAGATATACTAGCGGGGGGCGCAGATACGCAGTATTTT.

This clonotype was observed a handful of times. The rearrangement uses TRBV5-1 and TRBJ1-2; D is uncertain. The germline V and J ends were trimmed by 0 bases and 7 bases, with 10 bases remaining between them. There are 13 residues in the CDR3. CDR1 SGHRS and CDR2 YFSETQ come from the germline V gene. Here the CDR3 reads CASSLGAAAGYTF. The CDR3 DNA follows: TGCGCCAGCAGCTTGGGCGCCGCCGCTGGCTACACCTTC.

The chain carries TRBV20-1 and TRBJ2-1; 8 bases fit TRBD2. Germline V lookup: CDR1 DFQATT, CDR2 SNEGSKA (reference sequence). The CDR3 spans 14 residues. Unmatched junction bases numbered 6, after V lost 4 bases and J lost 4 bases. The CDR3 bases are TGCAGTGCTAAGGACGGGAGGGGTTACAATGAGCAGTTCTTC. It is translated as CSAKDGRGYNEQFF.

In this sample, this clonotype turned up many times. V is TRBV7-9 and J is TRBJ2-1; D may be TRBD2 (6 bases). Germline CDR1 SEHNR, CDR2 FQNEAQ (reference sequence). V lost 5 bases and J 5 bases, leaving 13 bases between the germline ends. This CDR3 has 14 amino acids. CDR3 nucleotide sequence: TGTGCCAGCAGCGGGGACTCTCAAAACAATGAGCAGTTCTTC. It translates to CASSGDSQNNEQFF.

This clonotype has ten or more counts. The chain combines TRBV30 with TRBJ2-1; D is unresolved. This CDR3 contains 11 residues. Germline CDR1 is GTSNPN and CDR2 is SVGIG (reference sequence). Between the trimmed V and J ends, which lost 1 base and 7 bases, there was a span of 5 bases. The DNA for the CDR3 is TGTGCCTGGAGTGGCTTGAATGAGCAGTTCTTC. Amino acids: CAWSGLNEQFF. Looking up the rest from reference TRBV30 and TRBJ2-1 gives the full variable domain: SQTIHQWPATLVQPVGSPLSLECTVEGTSNPNLYWYRQAAGRGLQLLFYSVGIGQISSEVPQNLSASRPQDRQFILSSKKLLLSDSGFYLCAWSGLNEQFFGPGTRLTVL.

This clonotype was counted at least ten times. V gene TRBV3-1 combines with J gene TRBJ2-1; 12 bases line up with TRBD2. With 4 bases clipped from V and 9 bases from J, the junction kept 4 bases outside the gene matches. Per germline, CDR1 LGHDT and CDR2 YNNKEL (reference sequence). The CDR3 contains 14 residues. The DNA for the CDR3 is TGTGCCAGCAGCCTCGGACTAGCGGGGCTTGAGCAGTTCTTC. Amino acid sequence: CASSLGLAGLEQFF.

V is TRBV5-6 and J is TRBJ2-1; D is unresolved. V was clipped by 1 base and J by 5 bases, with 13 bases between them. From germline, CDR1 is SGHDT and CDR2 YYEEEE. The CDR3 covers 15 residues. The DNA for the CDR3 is TGTGCCAGCAGCTTGATAGAGCTCCTTAACAATGAGCAGTTCTTC. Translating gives CASSLIELLNNEQFF. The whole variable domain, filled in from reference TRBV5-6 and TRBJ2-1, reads DAGVTQSPTHLIKTRGQQVTLRCSPKSGHDTVSWYQQALGQGPQFIFQYYEEEERQRGNFPDRFSGHQFPNYSSELNVNALLLGDSALYLCASSLIELLNNEQFFGPGTRLTVL.

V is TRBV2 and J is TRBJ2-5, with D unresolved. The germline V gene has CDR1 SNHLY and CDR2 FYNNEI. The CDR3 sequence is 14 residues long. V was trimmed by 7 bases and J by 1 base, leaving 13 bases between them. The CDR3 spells CASNDFGPQETQYF. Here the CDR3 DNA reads TGTGCCAGCAACGATTTCGGGCCCCAAGAGACCCAGTACTTC.

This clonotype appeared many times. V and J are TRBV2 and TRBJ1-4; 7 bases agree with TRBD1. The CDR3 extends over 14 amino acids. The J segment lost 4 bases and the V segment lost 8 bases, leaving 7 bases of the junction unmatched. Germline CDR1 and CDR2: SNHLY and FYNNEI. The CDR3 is CASLGTENNEKLFF. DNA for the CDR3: TGTGCCAGCCTGGGGACAGAGAATAATGAAAAACTGTTTTTT.

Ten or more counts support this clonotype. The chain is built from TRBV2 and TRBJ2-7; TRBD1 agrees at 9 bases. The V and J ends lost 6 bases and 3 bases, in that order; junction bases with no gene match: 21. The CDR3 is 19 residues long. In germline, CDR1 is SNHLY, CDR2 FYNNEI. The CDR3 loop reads CASRFPGQGKKTTVYEQYF. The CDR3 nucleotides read TGTGCCAGCAGATTCCCGGGACAGGGAAAAAAAACTACCGTCTACGAGCAGTACTTC.

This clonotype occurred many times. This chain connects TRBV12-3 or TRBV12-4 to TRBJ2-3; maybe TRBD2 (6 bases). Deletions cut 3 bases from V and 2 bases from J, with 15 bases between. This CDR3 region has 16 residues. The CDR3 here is CASSFAGTGATDTQYF. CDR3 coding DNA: TGTGCCAGCAGTTTCGCCGGGACTGGTGCCACAGATACGCAGTATTTT.

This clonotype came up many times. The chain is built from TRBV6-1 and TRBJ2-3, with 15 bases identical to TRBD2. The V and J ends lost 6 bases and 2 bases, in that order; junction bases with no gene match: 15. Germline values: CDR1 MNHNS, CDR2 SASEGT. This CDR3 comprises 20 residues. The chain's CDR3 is CASSHSLTRTSGGATDTQYF. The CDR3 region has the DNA TGTGCCAGCAGCCATTCACTTACCCGGACTAGCGGGGGGGCCACAGATACGCAGTATTTT.

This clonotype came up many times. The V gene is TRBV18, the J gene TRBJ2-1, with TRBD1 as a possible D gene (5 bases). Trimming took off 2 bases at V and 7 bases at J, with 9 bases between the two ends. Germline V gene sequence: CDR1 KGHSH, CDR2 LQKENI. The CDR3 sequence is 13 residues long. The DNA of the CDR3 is TGTGCCAGCTCACCATGGGGCGAAAATGAGCAGTTCTTC. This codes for CASSPWGENEQFF. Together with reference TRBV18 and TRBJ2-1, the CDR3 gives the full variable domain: NAGVMQNPRHLVRRRGQEARLRCSPMKGHSHVYWYRQLPEEGLKFMVYLQKENIIDESGMPKERFSAEFPKEGPSILRIQQVVRGDSAAYFCASSPWGENEQFFGPGTRLTVL.

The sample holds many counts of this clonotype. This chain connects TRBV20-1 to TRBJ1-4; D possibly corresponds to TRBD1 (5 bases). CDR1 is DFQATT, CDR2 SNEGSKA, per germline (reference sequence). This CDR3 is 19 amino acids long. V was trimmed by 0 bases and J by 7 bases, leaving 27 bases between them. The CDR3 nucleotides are TGCAGTGCTAGAGACCCCTCTTCCGGAGTGGGGGAAATTAGTGAAAAACTGTTTTTT. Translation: CSARDPSSGVGEISEKLFF.

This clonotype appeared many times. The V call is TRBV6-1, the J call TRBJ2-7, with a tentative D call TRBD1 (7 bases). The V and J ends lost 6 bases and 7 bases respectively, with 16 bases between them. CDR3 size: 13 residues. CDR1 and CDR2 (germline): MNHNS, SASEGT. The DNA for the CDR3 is TGTGCCAGCAGACAAGGGGGCGCGGGGGAGCAGTACTTC. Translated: CASRQGGAGEQYF.

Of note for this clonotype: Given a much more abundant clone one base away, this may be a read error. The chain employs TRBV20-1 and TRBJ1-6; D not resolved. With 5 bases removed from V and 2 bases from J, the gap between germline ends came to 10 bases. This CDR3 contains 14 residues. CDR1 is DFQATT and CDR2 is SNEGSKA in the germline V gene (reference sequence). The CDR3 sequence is CSAGVPAYNSPLHF. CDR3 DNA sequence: TGCAGTGCTGGAGTGCCAGCCTATAATTCACCCCTCCACTTT.

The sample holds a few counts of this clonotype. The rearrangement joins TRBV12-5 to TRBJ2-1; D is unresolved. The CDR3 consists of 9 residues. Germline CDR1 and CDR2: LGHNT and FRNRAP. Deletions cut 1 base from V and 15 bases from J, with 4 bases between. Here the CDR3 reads CASGLDRFF. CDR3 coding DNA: TGTGCTAGTGGTTTGGATCGGTTCTTC. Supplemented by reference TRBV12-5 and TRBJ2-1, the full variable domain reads DARVTQTPRHKVTEMGQEVTMRCQPILGHNTVFWYRQTMMQGLELLAYFRNRAPLDDSGMPKDRFSAEMPDATLATLKIQPSEPRDSAVYFCASGLDRFFGPGTRLTVL.